This TCR beta chain comes out of a study of T cells in Graves' hyperthyroidism and ophthalmopathy (dated by TCRdb to about 2019). With regard to the full study: Peripheral blood was sampled at the time of initial diagnosis, prior to any treatment. After sampling, hyperthyroidism patients received methimazole starting at 30 mg daily, and ophthalmopathy patients received high-dose intravenous methylprednisolone. To identify distinguishing TCR V-J signatures, a discovery cohort of 100 patients was used, comprising 43 with Graves' ophthalmopathy and 57 with stable Graves' hyperthyroidism. In addition, the study compared T-cell repertoires in thyroid tissue and in blood from several Graves' hyperthyroidism patients. According to the paper, TCR Vbeta CDR3 sequencing was carried out on 135 peripheral blood samples, which came from approximately 43 ophthalmopathy, around 74 hyperthyroidism and 17 progressor patients. For training and testing, the roughly 100 patients in the discovery cohort were randomly divided in a 7:3 ratio. Prospective prediction of ophthalmopathy was tested in an independent validation cohort of under 20 hyperthyroidism patients and 17 patients who later progressed to ophthalmopathy.

Ophthalmopathy patients had moderately to severely active disease, with a Clinical Activity Score of 3 or more, a NOSPECS grade of 4 or more, and a disease duration of less than 3 months. The study excluded patients with uncontrolled infections, other autoimmune diseases, pregnancy or lactation. Diagnoses relied on clinical symptoms, serum thyroxine and TRAb, thyroid ultrasound and orbital computed tomography. Ficoll-Paque density gradient centrifugation was used to isolate PBMCs from 9.5 to 10 ml of fresh peripheral blood. Total RNA was extracted using Trizol reagent, and RNA quality was assessed on an Agilent 2100 Bioanalyzer. This clonotype was observed at least ten times. Its antigen remains undetermined. Base qualities are missing; no much larger clone stands one base away. Study-wide findings and limitations: A 13 V-J signature model separated ophthalmopathy from stable hyperthyroidism, with 87.88% sensitivity and approximately 81% specificity in cross-validation and 80%/75% in testing. No statistical method was used to set the sample size in advance, and investigators knew the group allocation. During validation, the model predicted progression to ophthalmopathy a median of approximately 6 months ahead of onset, with around 71% sensitivity and 72.22% specificity. Most expanded thyroid clonotypes (frequency above 0.001) were also found in blood, which suggests that blood repertoires may mirror thyroid immune responses.

Amplification of TCR beta CDR3 regions was carried out from RNA transcripts. The first round of RT-PCR for the TCR CDR3 was performed with the HTBI primer set and the Qiagen OneStep RT-PCR kit. The libraries were constructed in a second round of multiplex PCR and then size-selected and purified. Paired-end sequencing of the libraries was performed with 100 bp reads on an Illumina HiSeq2000. The authors processed their data as follows. Raw data were processed with SOAPnuke, discarding reads with adapters, uncalled bases, mean Phred below 15, or no exact constant-primer or identifier match. High-quality paired reads were merged with COPE v1.2.5, and unique nucleotide sequences were defined as clonotypes. MiTCR v1.1 was used to align clonotypes to the IMGT TRBV, TRBD and TRBJ reference segments. Only V-J combinations with frequency above 0.0001, covering 99% to 99.2% of repertoires, were analysed. A TCS score was defined as the ratio between F50 (clonal expansion) and ExV (chaos), using BLOSUM62-based TCRdist between CDR3 peptides within each V-J. Welch's t-statistics and random forest reduced fewer than 550 V-J features to 10 to 15, which were used in a naive Bayes classifier (R e1071). The public reads were reanalyzed by TCRdb: fastp trimming at Q25, MiXCR alignment, in-frame beta chains only. Entries that share a CDR3 protein sequence are merged under the most common genes and DNA. None of the V and J calls come from the authors' own analysis; TCRdb made them. This sample comprises about 350,000 distinct CDR3 sequences, roughly 15% of them detected only once. Together, the top ten hold approximately 19% of the sample.

The TCR originated in a woman in her fifties or sixties with Graves' ophthalmopathy. Sequenced input: blood.

The encoded CDR3 is CASRALVSGANVLTF. The nucleotide sequence reads TGTGCCAGCAGAGCCCTGGTCTCTGGGGCCAACGTCCTGACTTTC. The chain uses TRBV2 and TRBJ2-6, with the D gene not confidently named. As encoded in the germline V gene, CDR1 is SNHLY while CDR2 is FYNNEI. V is cut by 6 bases and J by 0 bases, and the space between the germline ends is 9 bases. Including the terminal cysteine and phenylalanine, the CDR3 comprises 15 residues. The DNA shown is the 45-base CDR3, in frame from base 1.